The rows below give T cell receptor beta chains drawn from one sample of a study of a mutant IDH1 vaccine in newly diagnosed glioma. Produced via immunoSEQ multiplex PCR; TCRdb's table is partial and in-frame only. The sample records 75,000 to 100,000 clones, roughly 90% being singletons. Sequenced material: PBMCs, taken from a glioma patient treated with radiotherapy, temozolomide or both. All receptors derive from a woman in her forties or fifties with glioma. Both conserved end residues are part of each CDR3. Each record gives: V gene, J gene, D gene, clone size, CDR3 length, CDR3 protein, CDR3 DNA. D genes are given only for firm matches. Clone size is stated in some rows and not others, as once, few, many or a class when expanded.

TRBV2	TRBJ1-1	-	-	12	CASSFMNTEAFF	TGTGCCAGCAGCTTTATGAACACTGAAGCTTTCTTT
TRBV2	TRBJ1-5	TRBD1	-	14	CASRSGGGNQPQHF	TGTGCCAGCAGGTCAGGGGGGGGCAATCAGCCCCAGCATTTT
TRBV5-1	TRBJ1-1	-	once	13	CASSLDPNTEAFF	TGCGCCAGCAGCTTGGATCCGAACACTGAAGCTTTCTTT
TRBV5-1	TRBJ2-7	TRBD2	-	15	CASSLASGRAYEQYF	TGCGCCAGCAGCTTGGCTAGCGGGAGGGCCTACGAGCAGTACTTC
TRBV7-2	TRBJ2-3	-	-	15	CASRKFGDGTDTQYF	TGTGCCAGCAGAAAATTCGGAGACGGCACAGATACGCAGTATTTT
TRBV6-1	TRBJ1-1	-	-	15	CASNPGWGLDTEAFF	TGTGCCAGCAATCCGGGCTGGGGGCTGGACACTGAAGCTTTCTTT
TRBV5-4	TRBJ2-1	TRBD2	-	17	CASSLAVGGRADNEQFF	TGTGCCAGCAGCTTGGCCGTTGGCGGGAGGGCCGATAATGAGCAGTTCTTC
TRBV6-5	TRBJ1-1	-	-	14	CASTLRGGNTEAFF	TGTGCCAGCACCTTAAGAGGGGGGAACACTGAAGCTTTCTTT
TRBV28	TRBJ2-7	TRBD2	-	15	CASSSSSGRGYEQYF	TGTGCCAGCAGTTCCTCTAGCGGGAGGGGCTACGAGCAGTACTTC
TRBV6-5	TRBJ2-3	TRBD1	-	14	CASRRDRDPDTQYF	TGTGCCAGCAGAAGGGACAGGGACCCAGATACGCAGTATTTT
TRBV14	TRBJ2-7	TRBD2	-	15	CASSPMTSGKYEQYF	TGTGCCAGCAGCCCGATGACTAGCGGGAAGTACGAGCAGTACTTC
TRBV6-5	TRBJ2-7	-	-	13	CASSLQASYEQYF	TGTGCCAGCAGTCTTCAAGCTTCCTACGAGCAGTACTTC
TRBV29-1	TRBJ2-1	-	-	10	CSVHYNEQFF	TGCAGCGTTCATTACAATGAGCAGTTCTTC
TRBV21-1	TRBJ2-6	-	-	17	CASTPVGSTSGANVLTF	TGTGCCAGCACCCCAGTGGGCAGTACCTCTGGGGCCAACGTCCTGACTTTC
TRBV6-1	TRBJ2-7	TRBD1	-	12	CASSRQGYEQYF	TGTGCCAGCAGTCGACAGGGTTACGAGCAGTACTTC
TRBV5-6	TRBJ1-1	-	-	13	CASSLGGATEAFF	TGTGCCAGCAGCCTAGGAGGGGCCACTGAAGCTTTCTTT
TRBV19	TRBJ2-1	TRBD2	-	14	CASSPGTSGSKQFF	TGTGCCAGTAGCCCCGGGACTAGCGGGAGTAAACAGTTCTTC
TRBV4-2	TRBJ2-7	-	-	13	CASSELGRFEQYF	TGTGCCAGCAGCGAACTTGGAAGGTTCGAGCAGTACTTC
TRBV10-2	TRBJ1-1	-	-	16	CASSVIQGGLDTEAFF	TGCGCCAGCAGTGTAATACAAGGCGGACTGGACACTGAAGCTTTCTTT
TRBV7-9	TRBJ1-3	-	-	13	CASSSTGADTIYF	TGTGCCAGCAGCTCGACGGGGGCTGACACCATATATTTT
TRBV9	TRBJ2-1	TRBD2	-	16	CASSFLAGGSYNEQFF	TGTGCCAGCAGCTTCCTAGCGGGAGGATCCTACAATGAGCAGTTCTTC
TRBV18	TRBJ1-3	TRBD1	-	16	CASSGAGTGIGNTIYF	TGTGCCAGCTCAGGGGCCGGGACAGGGATTGGAAACACCATATATTTT
TRBV5-6	TRBJ2-7	-	-	13	CASGAGSAYEQYF	TGTGCCAGCGGCGCTGGGTCCGCCTACGAGCAGTACTTC
TRBV7-2	TRBJ2-7	-	once	13	CASSTPMANEQYF	TGTGCCAGCAGCACCCCAATGGCTAACGAGCAGTACTTC
TRBV28	TRBJ1-1	-	-	15	CASSAGWPMNTEAFF	TGTGCCAGCAGCGCCGGATGGCCTATGAACACTGAAGCTTTCTTT
TRBV6-5	TRBJ1-5	-	-	13	CASKGDSNQPQHF	TGTGCCAGCAAAGGCGATAGCAATCAGCCCCAGCATTTT
TRBV10-3	TRBJ2-2	-	-	11	CAIRWAGELFF	TGTGCCATCAGGTGGGCCGGGGAGCTGTTTTTT
TRBV12-5	TRBJ2-5	TRBD2	-	15	CASGYGLAGEETQYF	TGTGCTAGTGGTTACGGACTAGCGGGAGAAGAGACCCAGTACTTC
TRBV7-9	TRBJ2-3	-	-	15	CASSFQGSHTDTQYF	TGTGCCAGCAGCTTCCAGGGTTCCCACACAGATACGCAGTATTTT
TRBV7-6	TRBJ2-5	-	-	15	CASSLGGSSQETQYF	TGTGCCAGCAGCTTAGGAGGGTCGAGTCAAGAGACCCAGTACTTC
TRBV29-1	TRBJ1-2	-	few	13	CSVVEGGDYGYTF	TGCAGCGTTGTGGAGGGGGGGGACTATGGCTACACCTTC
TRBV6-6	TRBJ2-7	TRBD2	once	15	CASSRSPSGRYEQYF	TGTGCCAGCAGTCGTTCCCCTAGCGGGAGGTACGAGCAGTACTTC
TRBV15	TRBJ1-5	TRBD1	-	13	CATSLTGTWTQHF	TGTGCCACCAGCTTGACAGGGACGTGGACCCAGCATTTT
TRBV2	TRBJ1-3	TRBD1	once	17	CASSEGTGGLSGNTIYF	TGTGCCAGCAGTGAAGGGACAGGGGGTCTCTCTGGAAACACCATATATTTT
TRBV4-2	TRBJ1-3	-	-	19	CASSQDFLGVSSSGNTIYF	TGTGCCAGCAGCCAAGACTTTTTGGGCGTCTCAAGCTCTGGAAACACCATATATTTT
TRBV5-1	TRBJ2-7	-	-	14	CASSPGQTNYEQYF	TGCGCCAGCAGCCCTGGACAGACTAACTACGAGCAGTACTTC
TRBV27	TRBJ1-4	-	-	15	CASSTRGRPNEKLFF	TGTGCCAGCAGTACCCGGGGGCGACCTAATGAAAAACTGTTTTTT
TRBV7-6	TRBJ2-5	-	-	14	CASSFEESGTTQYF	TGTGCCAGCAGCTTTGAAGAATCCGGGACAACCCAGTACTTC
TRBV27	TRBJ2-1	TRBD2	-	14	CASSTGDYYNEQFF	TGTGCCAGCAGTACCGGGGACTATTACAATGAGCAGTTCTTC